There are a few counts of the clone carrying this T cell receptor (beta chain). The antigen is not known. V lost 2 bases and J lost 5, with 20 bases in between. In germline, CDR1 is SGHKS, CDR2 YYEKEE (reference sequence). CDR3 size: 16 residues. Genomic DNA acted as the template from which TCR beta VDJ combination and CDR3 sequence profiling were carried out. In TCRdb, the reads were re-called with MiXCR into one record per CDR3 protein. Of 150,000 to 200,000 distinct CDR3 sequences in the sample, 60% to 70% were seen once. This entry is derived from a study of CD8+CD57+ T cells in acquired aplastic anemia. Across the study: Sorted CD4+ plus CD8+ cells gave DNA averaging around 3 ug. Reads per healthy sample averaged around 10 million (CD4+) and 11.0 million (CD8+). The study's findings and limits: Controls did not differ significantly from patients in CD8+ Simpson's diversity.

Sequencing was performed on sorted CD4+, CD8+, or CD8+CD57+ T cells (not recorded which) from PBMCs. This sequence joins TRBV5-5 and TRBJ2-7; D is uncertain. This clonotype originated in a human donor in good health. The CDR3 DNA is TGTGCCAGCAGCTTCGGAGCCGACTCCCCCCCACACGAGCAGTACTTC. Its protein product is CASSFGADSPPHEQYF.